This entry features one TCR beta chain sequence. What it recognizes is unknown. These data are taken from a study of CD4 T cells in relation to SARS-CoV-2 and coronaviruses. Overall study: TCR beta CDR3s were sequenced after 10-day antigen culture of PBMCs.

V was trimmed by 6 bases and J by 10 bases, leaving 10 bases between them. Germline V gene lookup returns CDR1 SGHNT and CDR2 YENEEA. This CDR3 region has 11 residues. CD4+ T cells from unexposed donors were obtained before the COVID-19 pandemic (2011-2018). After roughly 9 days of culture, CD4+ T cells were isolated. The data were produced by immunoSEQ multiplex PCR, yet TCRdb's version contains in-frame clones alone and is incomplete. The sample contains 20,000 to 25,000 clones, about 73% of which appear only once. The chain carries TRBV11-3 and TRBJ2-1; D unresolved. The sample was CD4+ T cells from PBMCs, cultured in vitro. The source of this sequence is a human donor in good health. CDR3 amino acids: CASSHNQEQFF. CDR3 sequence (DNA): TGTGCCAGCAGTCATAACCAAGAGCAGTTCTTC. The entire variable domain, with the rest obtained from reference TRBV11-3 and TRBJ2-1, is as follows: EAGVVQSPRYKIIEKKQPVAFWCNPISGHNTLYWYLQNLGQGPELLIRYENEEAVDDSQLPKDRFSAERLKGVDSTLKIQPAELGDSAVYLCASSHNQEQFFGPGTRLTVL.